This T cell receptor beta chain was documented in a study of CD8 T cells in Susac syndrome. Control patients had untreated stable or active relapsing-remitting multiple sclerosis by revised McDonald criteria. TEMRA cells were FACS-enriched, while CD8+ and CD4+ T cells were negatively isolated. The authors reverse transcribed roughly 0.45 to 1 ug RNA with random hexamers. The amplification used immunoSEQ multiplex PCR on TCR beta CDR3; it spanned 54 Vbeta and 13 Jbeta. TCRdb called the immunoSEQ multiplex PCR reads again in MiXCR, with one record for every CDR3 protein. The sample includes 150,000 to 180,000 distinct CDR3 sequences, about 95% of them seen just once. J was trimmed by 9 bases and V by 3 bases; bases with no gene match: 11. The CDR3 has 16 residues. CDR1 and CDR2 from the germline V gene are LGHDT and YNNKEL (reference sequence).

The sequence was collected from a human donor with multiple sclerosis. What was sequenced was CD8+ T cells from PBMCs. This chain links TRBV3-1 with TRBJ1-6, with 7 bases fitting TRBD1. The CDR3 spells CASSQPWRGQSSPLHF. In DNA, the CDR3 is TGTGCCAGCAGCCAGCCGTGGCGGGGACAGAGTTCACCCCTCCACTTT.